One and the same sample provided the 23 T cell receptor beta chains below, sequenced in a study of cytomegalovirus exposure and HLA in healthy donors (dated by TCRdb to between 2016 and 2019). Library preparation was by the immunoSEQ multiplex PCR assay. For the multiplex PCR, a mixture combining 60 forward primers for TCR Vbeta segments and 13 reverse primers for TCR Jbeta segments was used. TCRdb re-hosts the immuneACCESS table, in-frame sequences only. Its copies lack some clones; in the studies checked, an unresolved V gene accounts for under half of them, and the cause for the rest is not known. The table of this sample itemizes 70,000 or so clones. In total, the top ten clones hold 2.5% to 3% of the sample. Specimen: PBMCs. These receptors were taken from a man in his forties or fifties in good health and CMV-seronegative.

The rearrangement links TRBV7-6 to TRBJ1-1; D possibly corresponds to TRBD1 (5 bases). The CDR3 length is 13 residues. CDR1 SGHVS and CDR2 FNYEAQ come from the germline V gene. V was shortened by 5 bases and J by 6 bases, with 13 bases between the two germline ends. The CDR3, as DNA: TGTGCCAGCAGCCTTTGGGGGGAATCTGAAGCTTTCTTT. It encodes CASSLWGESEAFF.

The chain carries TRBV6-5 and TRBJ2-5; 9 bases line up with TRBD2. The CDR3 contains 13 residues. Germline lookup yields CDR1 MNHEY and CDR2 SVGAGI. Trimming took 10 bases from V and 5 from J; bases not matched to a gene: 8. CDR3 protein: CATLRGGAETQYF. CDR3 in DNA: TGTGCCACCCTCCGCGGGGGGGCGGAGACCCAGTACTTC.

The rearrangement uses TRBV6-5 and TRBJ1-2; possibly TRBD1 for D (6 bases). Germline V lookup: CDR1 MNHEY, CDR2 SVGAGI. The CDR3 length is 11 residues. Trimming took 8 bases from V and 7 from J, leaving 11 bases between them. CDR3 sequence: CASQGLLGYTF. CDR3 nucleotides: TGTGCCAGCCAGGGGCTCCTTGGCTACACCTTC.

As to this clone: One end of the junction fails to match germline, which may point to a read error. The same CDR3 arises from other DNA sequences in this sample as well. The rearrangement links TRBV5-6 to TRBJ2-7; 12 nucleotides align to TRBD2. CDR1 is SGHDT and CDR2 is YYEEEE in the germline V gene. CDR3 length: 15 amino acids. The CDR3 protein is CASDGASGGVYEQYF. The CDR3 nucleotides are TGCGCCAGCGACGGGGCTAGCGGGGGGGTCTACGAGCAGTACTTC.

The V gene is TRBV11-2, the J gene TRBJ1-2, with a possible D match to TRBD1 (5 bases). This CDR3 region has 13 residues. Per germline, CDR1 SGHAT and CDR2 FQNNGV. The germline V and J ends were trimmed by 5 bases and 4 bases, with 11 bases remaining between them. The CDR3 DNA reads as TGTGCCAGCAGCCGAACAGGATTCTATGGCTACACCTTC. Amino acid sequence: CASSRTGFYGYTF.

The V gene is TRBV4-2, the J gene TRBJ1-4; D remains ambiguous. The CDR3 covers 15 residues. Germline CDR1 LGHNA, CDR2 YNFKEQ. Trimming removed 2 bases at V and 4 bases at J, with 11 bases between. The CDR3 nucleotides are TGTGCCAGCAGCCAAACAGCCTTCAGTAATGAAAAACTGTTTTTT. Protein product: CASSQTAFSNEKLFF.

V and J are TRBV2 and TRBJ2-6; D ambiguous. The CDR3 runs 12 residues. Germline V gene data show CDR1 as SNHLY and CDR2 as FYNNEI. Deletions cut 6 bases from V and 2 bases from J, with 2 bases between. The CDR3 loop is CASSTGANVLTF. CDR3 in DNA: TGTGCCAGCAGCACTGGGGCCAACGTCCTGACTTTC.

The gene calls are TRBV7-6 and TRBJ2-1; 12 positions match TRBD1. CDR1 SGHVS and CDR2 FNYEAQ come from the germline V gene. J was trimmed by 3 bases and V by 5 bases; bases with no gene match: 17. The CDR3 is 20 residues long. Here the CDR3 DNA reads TGTGCCAGCAGCCCAAGGGGGACAGGGGGCCTAAGGGGCTACTACAATGAGCAGTTCTTC. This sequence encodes CASSPRGTGGLRGYYNEQFF.

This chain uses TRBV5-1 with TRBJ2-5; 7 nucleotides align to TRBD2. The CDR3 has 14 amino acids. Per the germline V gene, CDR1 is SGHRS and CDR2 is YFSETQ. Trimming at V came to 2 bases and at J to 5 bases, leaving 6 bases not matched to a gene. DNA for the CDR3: TGCGCCAGCAGCTTAGAGCGGGGAAAGGAGACCCAGTACTTC. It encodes CASSLERGKETQYF.

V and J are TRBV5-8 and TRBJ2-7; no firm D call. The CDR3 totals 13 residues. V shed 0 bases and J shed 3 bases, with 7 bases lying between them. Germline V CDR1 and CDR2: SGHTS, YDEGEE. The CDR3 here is CASSLGLIYEQYF. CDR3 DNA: TGTGCCAGCAGCTTGGGACTGATCTACGAGCAGTACTTC. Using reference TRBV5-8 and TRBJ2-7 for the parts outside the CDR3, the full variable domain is EAGVTQSPTHLIKTRGQQATLRCSPISGHTSVYWYQQALGLGLQFLLWYDEGEERNRGNFPPRFSGRQFPNYSSELNVNALELEDSALYLCASSLGLIYEQYFGPGTRLTVT.

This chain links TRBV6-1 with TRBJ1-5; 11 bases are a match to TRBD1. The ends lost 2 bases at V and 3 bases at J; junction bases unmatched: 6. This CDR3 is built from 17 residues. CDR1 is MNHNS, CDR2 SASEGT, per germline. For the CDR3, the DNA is TGTGCCAGCAGTGAAACGGACAGGGGGCGGTACAATCAGCCCCAGCATTTT. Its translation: CASSETDRGRYNQPQHF.

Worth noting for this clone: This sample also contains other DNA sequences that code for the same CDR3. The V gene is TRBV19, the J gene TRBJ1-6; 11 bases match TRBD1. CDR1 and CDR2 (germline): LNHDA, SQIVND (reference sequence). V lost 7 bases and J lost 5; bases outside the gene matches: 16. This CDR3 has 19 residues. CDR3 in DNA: TGTGCCAGTACCGAAAGGGGGACAGGGGGACCGTTCCATAATTCACCCCTCCACTTT. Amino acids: CASTERGTGGPFHNSPLHF.

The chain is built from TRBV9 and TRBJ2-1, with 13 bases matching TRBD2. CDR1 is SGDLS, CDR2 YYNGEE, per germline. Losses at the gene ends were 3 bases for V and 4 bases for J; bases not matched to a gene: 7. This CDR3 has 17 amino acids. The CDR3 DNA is TGTGCCAGCAGCGGAACTAGCGGGAGGGCCTCATACAATGAGCAGTTCTTC. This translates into CASSGTSGRASYNEQFF.

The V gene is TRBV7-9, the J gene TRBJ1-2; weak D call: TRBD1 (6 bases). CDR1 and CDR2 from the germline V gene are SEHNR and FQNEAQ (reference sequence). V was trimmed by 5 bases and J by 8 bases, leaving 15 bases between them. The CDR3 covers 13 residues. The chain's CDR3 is CASSALLGQGYTF. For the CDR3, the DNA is TGTGCCAGCAGCGCCCTCCTAGGACAGGGCTACACCTTC.

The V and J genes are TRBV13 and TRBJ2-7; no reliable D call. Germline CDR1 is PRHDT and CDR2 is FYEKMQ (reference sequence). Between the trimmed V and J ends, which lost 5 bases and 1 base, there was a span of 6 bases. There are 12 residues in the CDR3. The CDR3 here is CASSRASYEQYF. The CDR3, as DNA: TGTGCCAGCAGCCGCGCTTCCTACGAGCAGTACTTC.

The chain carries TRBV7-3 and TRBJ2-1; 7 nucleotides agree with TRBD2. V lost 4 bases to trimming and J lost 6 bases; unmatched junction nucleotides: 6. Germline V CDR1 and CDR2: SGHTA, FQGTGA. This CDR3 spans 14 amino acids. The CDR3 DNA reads TGTGCCAGCAGCTCACCGCGACTAGCCAATGAGCAGTTCTTC. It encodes CASSSPRLANEQFF.

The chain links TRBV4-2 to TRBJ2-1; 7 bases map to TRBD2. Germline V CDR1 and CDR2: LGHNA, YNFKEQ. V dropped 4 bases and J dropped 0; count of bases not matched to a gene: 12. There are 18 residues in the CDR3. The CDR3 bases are TGTGCCAGCAGCCCCAGCGGGACTCTCCGAAGCTCCTACAATGAGCAGTTCTTC. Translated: CASSPSGTLRSSYNEQFF.

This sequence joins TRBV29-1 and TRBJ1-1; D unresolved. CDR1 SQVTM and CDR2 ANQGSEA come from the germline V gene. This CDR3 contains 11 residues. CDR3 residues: CKGRTNTEAFF. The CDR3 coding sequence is TGCAAAGGGAGAACCAACACTGAAGCTTTCTTT.

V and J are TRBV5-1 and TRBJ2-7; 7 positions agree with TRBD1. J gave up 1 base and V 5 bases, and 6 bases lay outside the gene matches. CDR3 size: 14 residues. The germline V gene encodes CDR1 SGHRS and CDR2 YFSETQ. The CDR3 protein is CASSNRGESYEQYF. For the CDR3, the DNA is TGCGCCAGCAGTAACAGGGGTGAGTCCTACGAGCAGTACTTC. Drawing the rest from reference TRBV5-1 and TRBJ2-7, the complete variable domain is KAGVTQTPRYLIKTRGQQVTLSCSPISGHRSVSWYQQTPGQGLQFLFEYFSETQRNKGNFPGRFSGRQFSNSRSEMNVSTLELGDSALYLCASSNRGESYEQYFGPGTRLTVT.

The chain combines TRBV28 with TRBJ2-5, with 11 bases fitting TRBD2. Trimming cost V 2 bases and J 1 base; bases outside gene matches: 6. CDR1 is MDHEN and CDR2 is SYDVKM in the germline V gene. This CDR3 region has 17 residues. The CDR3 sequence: CASSLGLAGGVQETQYF. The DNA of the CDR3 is TGTGCCAGCAGTTTAGGGCTAGCGGGGGGCGTCCAAGAGACCCAGTACTTC. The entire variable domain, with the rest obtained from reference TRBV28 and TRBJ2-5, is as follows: DVKVTQSSRYLVKRTGEKVFLECVQDMDHENMFWYRQDPGLGLRLIYFSYDVKMKEKGDIPEGYSVSREKKERFSLILESASTNQTSMYLCASSLGLAGGVQETQYFGPGTRLLVL.

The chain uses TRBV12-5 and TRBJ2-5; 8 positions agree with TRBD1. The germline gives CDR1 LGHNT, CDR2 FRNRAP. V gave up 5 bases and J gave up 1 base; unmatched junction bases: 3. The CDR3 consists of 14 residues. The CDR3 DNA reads TGTGCTAGTGGTCAAGGGACAGGCCAAGAGACCCAGTACTTC. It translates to CASGQGTGQETQYF.

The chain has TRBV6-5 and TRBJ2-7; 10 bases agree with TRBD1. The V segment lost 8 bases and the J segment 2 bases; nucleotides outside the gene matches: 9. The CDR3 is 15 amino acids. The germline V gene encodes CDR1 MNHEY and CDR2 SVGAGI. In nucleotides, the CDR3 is TGTGCCAGCGGGGGTCGGACAGGGGGGCCCTACGAGCAGTACTTC. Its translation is CASGGRTGGPYEQYF.

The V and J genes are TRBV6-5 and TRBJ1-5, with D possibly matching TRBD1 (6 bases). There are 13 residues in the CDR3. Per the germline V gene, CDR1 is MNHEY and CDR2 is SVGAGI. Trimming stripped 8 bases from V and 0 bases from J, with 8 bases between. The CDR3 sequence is CASRTDSNQPQHF. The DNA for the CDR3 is TGTGCCAGCCGGACAGATAGCAATCAGCCCCAGCATTTT.